The 30 T cell receptor beta chains reported below all come from one sample, sequenced in a study of T cell changes during pregnancy in multiple sclerosis. Assay used: immunoSEQ multiplex PCR; TCRdb lists only in-frame clones, some missing. Of roughly 75,000 clones in the sample, 75% to 90% were seen once. This specimen was peripheral blood, taken before pregnancy. These receptors were collected from a female donor with multiple sclerosis, enrolled in a pregnancy study.

The chain couples TRBV18 to TRBJ2-3; TRBD1 matches 10 bases. In germline, CDR1 is KGHSH, CDR2 LQKENI. The J segment lost 3 bases and the V segment lost 3 bases, leaving 3 bases of the junction unmatched. The CDR3 has 15 residues. The CDR3 protein is CASSPLGQGTDTQYF. The DNA for the CDR3 is TGTGCCAGCTCACCTTTGGGACAGGGGACAGATACGCAGTATTTT.

In the case of this clone: Germline is not matched at one junction end, which may reflect a read error. The chain carries TRBV7-7 and TRBJ2-3, with 10 nucleotides matching TRBD2. CDR3 size: 17 residues. Germline loops: CDR1 SSHAT, CDR2 FNYEAQ (reference sequence). This CDR3 reads CASSPRGSGGTTDTQYF. CDR3 nucleotide sequence: TGTGCTAGCAGCCCCCGGGGTAGCGGGGGGACCACAGATACGCAGTATTTT.

The chain recombines TRBV27 with TRBJ2-2; 10 bases line up with TRBD2. Per the germline V gene, CDR1 is MNHEY and CDR2 is SMNVEV (reference sequence). Unmatched junction bases numbered 3, after V lost 6 bases and J lost 5 bases. The CDR3 has 14 residues. This chain's CDR3 is CASRLAGWTGELFF. The DNA of the CDR3 is TGTGCCAGCAGACTAGCGGGGTGGACCGGGGAGCTGTTTTTT.

The V and J genes are TRBV6-6 and TRBJ1-1; D is ambiguous. The CDR3 runs to 13 residues. V lost 4 bases, J lost 4 bases, and 10 bases lay in between. Per germline, CDR1 MNHNY and CDR2 SVGAGI (reference sequence). CDR3 sequence (DNA): TGTGCCAGCAGTTGGGCAGCCGCCACTGAAGCTTTCTTT. Protein product: CASSWAAATEAFF.

The rearrangement links TRBV9 to TRBJ1-5, with D unresolved. The ends were cut back, 0 bases at V and 6 bases at J, with 10 bases in the middle. Germline V lookup: CDR1 SGDLS, CDR2 YYNGEE. This CDR3 comprises 14 residues. For the CDR3, the DNA is TGTGCCAGCAGCGTAGATTCTCGGGTTCAGCCCCAGCATTTT. It yields the protein CASSVDSRVQPQHF.

The chain is built from TRBV27 and TRBJ1-1, with D possibly TRBD1 on 5 matching bases. The germline gives CDR1 MNHEY, CDR2 SMNVEV (reference sequence). V was trimmed by 6 bases and J by 1 base, leaving 12 bases between them. This CDR3 is built from 14 residues. CDR3 loop: CASSRAGQNTEAFF. DNA of the CDR3: TGTGCCAGCAGCCGCGCGGGGCAGAACACTGAAGCTTTCTTT.

The chain is built from TRBV19 and TRBJ2-2, with D unresolved. The CDR3 sequence is 14 residues long. V was trimmed by 0 bases and J by 5 bases, leaving 7 bases between them. Germline V gene lookup returns CDR1 LNHDA and CDR2 SQIVND (reference sequence). This CDR3 is CASSIDPGTGELFF. In nucleotides, the CDR3 is TGTGCCAGTAGTATAGATCCGGGTACCGGGGAGCTGTTTTTT.

The chain combines TRBV4-2 with TRBJ2-4, with a weak D call TRBD2 (6 bases). The CDR3 has 15 residues. CDR1 LGHNA and CDR2 YNFKEQ come from the germline V gene. Trimming left V 0 bases short and J 10 bases short, with 16 bases between. The CDR3 DNA follows: TGTGCCAGCAGCCAAGAGCCGGCAAGCGGGTCAATTCAGTACTTC. This sequence encodes CASSQEPASGSIQYF.

The chain combines TRBV5-1 with TRBJ1-1; D not resolved. V dropped 2 bases and J dropped 0 bases, with 14 bases sitting between them. The CDR3 is 16 amino acids. Germline-derived CDR1 and CDR2 are SGHRS and YFSETQ. CDR3 protein: CASSFTTSIMNTEAFF. For the CDR3, the DNA is TGCGCCAGCAGCTTTACGACAAGTATCATGAACACTGAAGCTTTCTTT.

The CDR3 sequence: CASSRNAGGTNPQPQHF. CDR3 DNA sequence: TGTGCCAGCAGCCGTAATGCCGGGGGTACCAACCCGCAGCCCCAGCATTTT. The chain links TRBV7-9 to TRBJ1-5, with D possibly TRBD1 on 5 matching bases. Germline V gives CDR1 SEHNR, CDR2 FQNEAQ (reference sequence). The V end lost 5 bases, the J end lost 7 bases, and 24 bases lay between the germline ends. The CDR3 sequence is 17 residues long.

The gene calls are TRBV29-1 and TRBJ1-2; TRBD1 is a possible D gene (5 bases). The CDR3 runs 14 residues. V was shortened by 6 bases and J by 5 bases, with 19 bases between the two germline ends. From germline, CDR1 is SQVTM and CDR2 ANQGSEA. The CDR3 coding sequence is TGCAGCGTCTTCACCTGGGGGGGAAATTATGGCTACACCTTC. This translates into CSVFTWGGNYGYTF.

The rearrangement links TRBV2 to TRBJ2-1; 10 positions agree with TRBD1. V trimming: 8 bases; J trimming: 10 bases; junction bases outside the gene matches: 8. Germline V gene lookup returns CDR1 SNHLY and CDR2 FYNNEI. The CDR3 runs to 13 residues. The CDR3 coding sequence is TGTGCCAGCCAGGACAGGGGGGAGCAGGAGCAGTTCTTC. This codes for CASQDRGEQEQFF. Supplemented by reference TRBV2 and TRBJ2-1, the full variable domain reads EPEVTQTPSHQVTQMGQEVILRCVPISNHLYFYWYRQILGQKVEFLVSFYNNEISEKSEIFDDQFSVERPDGSNFTLKIRSTKLEDSAMYFCASQDRGEQEQFFGPGTRLTVL.

The V and J genes are TRBV9 and TRBJ2-2; TRBD2 is a possible D gene (7 bases). The germline V gene has CDR1 SGDLS and CDR2 YYNGEE. The CDR3 sequence is 16 residues long. V lost 3 bases to trimming and J lost 8 bases, with 20 bases between them. CDR3 nucleotides: TGTGCCAGCAGCGCCCCCGTCGGGGGGCCTGTAGGGGAGCTGTTTTTT. Amino acids: CASSAPVGGPVGELFF.

V and J are TRBV28 and TRBJ2-7; 9 bases align to TRBD1. This CDR3 is built from 15 residues. Trimming cost V 0 bases and J 0 bases; bases outside gene matches: 0. Germline V gene lookup returns CDR1 MDHEN and CDR2 SYDVKM. The CDR3 bases are TGTGCCAGCAGTTTATGGACAGGGGGCTCCTACGAGCAGTACTTC. It encodes CASSLWTGGSYEQYF.

The rearrangement joins TRBV9 to TRBJ1-6; weak D call: TRBD1 (6 bases). Per germline, CDR1 SGDLS and CDR2 YYNGEE. Trimming took 0 bases from V and 8 from J, leaving 15 bases between them. The CDR3 is made up of 16 amino acids. CDR3 DNA: TGTGCCAGCAGCGTAGCACCAGGGGCGTCTTATTCACCCCTCCACTTT. Amino acids: CASSVAPGASYSPLHF. Drawing the rest from reference TRBV9 and TRBJ1-6, the complete variable domain is DSGVTQTPKHLITATGQRVTLRCSPRSGDLSVYWYQQSLDQGLQFLIQYYNGEERAKGNILERFSAQQFPDLHSELNLSSLELGDSALYFCASSVAPGASYSPLHFGNGTRLTVT.

The V gene is TRBV7-9, the J gene TRBJ1-4, with D unclear. The CDR3 consists of 15 residues. V was trimmed by 2 bases and J by 6 bases, leaving 13 bases between them. CDR1 is SEHNR, CDR2 FQNEAQ, per germline (reference sequence). This CDR3 reads CASSLWQRRDEKLFF. As DNA, the CDR3 is TGTGCCAGCAGCTTATGGCAAAGGAGAGATGAAAAACTGTTTTTT.

In the case of this clone: The sample holds other DNA sequences that translate to the same CDR3. In nucleotides, the CDR3 is TGTGCCAGCAGCTCAACTAGCGGGGGAAACAATGAGCAGTTCTTC. It codes for CASSSTSGGNNEQFF. The gene calls are TRBV7-3 and TRBJ2-1, with 11 bases fitting TRBD2. Looked up from germline, CDR1 is SGHTA and CDR2 is FQGTGA. Trimming cost V 4 bases and J 5 bases; bases outside gene matches: 4. CDR3 size: 15 residues.

The V and J genes are TRBV7-9 and TRBJ2-1; D perhaps matches TRBD1 (5 bases). V gave up 3 bases and J gave up 6 bases, with 12 bases separating them. The CDR3 is 14 residues long. CDR1 is SEHNR and CDR2 is FQNEAQ in the germline V gene (reference sequence). The CDR3: CASSFVGAVNEQFF. CDR3 coding DNA: TGTGCCAGCAGCTTTGTAGGGGCGGTCAATGAGCAGTTCTTC.

The rearrangement links TRBV5-1 to TRBJ2-2; a possible D gene is TRBD2 (7 bases). V lost 2 bases, J lost 6 bases, and 11 bases lay in between. Looked up from germline, CDR1 is SGHRS and CDR2 is YFSETQ. This CDR3 region has 14 residues. CDR3 residues: CASSLGGEAGELFF. The CDR3 coding sequence is TGCGCCAGCAGCTTAGGGGGGGAAGCCGGGGAGCTGTTTTTT.

The chain is built from TRBV18 and TRBJ2-7; the match to TRBD1 covers 8 bases. Germline lookup yields CDR1 KGHSH and CDR2 LQKENI. V was pared by 3 bases and J by 1 base, with 11 bases of the junction left unmatched. The CDR3 is 17 residues long. In DNA, the CDR3 is TGTGCCAGCTCACCCGACAGGGGTGAGGTCAAATCCTACGAGCAGTACTTC. Its protein is CASSPDRGEVKSYEQYF.

The chain carries TRBV28 and TRBJ2-1; TRBD1 agrees at 10 bases. The CDR3 contains 15 residues. Germline CDR1 and CDR2: MDHEN and SYDVKM. After removal of 5 bases from V and 3 bases from J, the junction contained 4 bases not matched to a gene. The CDR3 spells CASSSRDRGYNEQFF. The CDR3 region has the DNA TGTGCCAGCAGTAGCCGGGACAGGGGCTACAATGAGCAGTTCTTC.

This clone was detected a few times. The chain links TRBV28 to TRBJ2-4; 10 positions agree with TRBD2. Looked up from germline, CDR1 is MDHEN and CDR2 is SYDVKM. With 6 bases clipped from V and 6 bases from J, the junction kept 11 bases outside the gene matches. The CDR3 contains 16 residues. The CDR3: CASSPRLAGAINIQYF. The DNA for the CDR3 is TGTGCCAGCAGCCCAAGACTAGCGGGCGCGATAAACATTCAGTACTTC.

The CDR3 nucleotides read TGTGCCAGCAGTTACTCGGGGGGGTTGGACTACGAGCAGTACTTC. This codes for CASSYSGGLDYEQYF. The rearrangement uses TRBV6-5 and TRBJ2-5; 7 nucleotides match TRBD2. The DNA end is more similar to TRBJ2-7, so the J call may be wrong. In germline, CDR1 is MNHEY, CDR2 SVGAGI. The CDR3 is 15 amino acids.

This sequence joins TRBV7-2 and TRBJ2-5; D gene unclear. The CDR3 length is 14 residues. Trimming left V 1 base short and J 0 bases short, with 6 bases between. The germline V gene has CDR1 SGHTA and CDR2 FQGNSA. The CDR3 reads CASSLVGYQETQYF. CDR3 nucleotides: TGTGCCAGCAGCTTAGTCGGGTACCAAGAGACCCAGTACTTC.

The CDR3 DNA reads as TGTGCCAGCAGTGAGGTCATAGCGGGGCAGTATTTT. It encodes CASSEVIAGQYF. The chain couples TRBV2 to TRBJ2-3; 7 nucleotides agree with TRBD2. V lost 3 bases and J lost 11; bases outside the gene matches: 5. The germline CDR1 and CDR2 sequences are SNHLY and FYNNEI. The CDR3 has 12 residues.

The V call is TRBV4-3, the J call TRBJ2-5; D might be TRBD1 (5 bases). With 0 bases removed from V and 1 base from J, the gap between germline ends came to 9 bases. This CDR3 comprises 15 residues. Looked up from germline, CDR1 is LGHNA and CDR2 is YSLEER. Here the CDR3 reads CASSQDGQGQETQYF. DNA for the CDR3: TGCGCCAGCAGCCAAGATGGGCAGGGCCAAGAGACCCAGTACTTC.

Here the CDR3 DNA reads TGTGCCTGGAGGCCCGGGAAGAGGTACACTGAAGCTTTCTTT. Amino acids: CAWRPGKRYTEAFF. The chain recombines TRBV30 with TRBJ1-1; D is unresolved. Deletions cut 3 bases from V and 3 bases from J, with 14 bases between. The germline gives CDR1 GTSNPN, CDR2 SVGIG (reference sequence). This CDR3 is 14 amino acids long.

V usage is TRBV6-1 and J usage is TRBJ2-7; 8 bases line up with TRBD1. CDR1 is MNHNS and CDR2 is SASEGT in the germline V gene. The CDR3 has 14 residues. Unmatched junction bases numbered 7, after V lost 5 bases and J lost 4 bases. The CDR3 region has the DNA TGTGCCAGCAGTTTCGCAGGGGGCGATTACGAGCAGTACTTC. Residues: CASSFAGGDYEQYF.

The V and J genes are TRBV5-1 and TRBJ2-5; maybe TRBD1 (6 bases). This CDR3 comprises 16 residues. V lost 0 bases to trimming and J lost 0 bases, with 12 bases between them. From germline, CDR1 is SGHRS and CDR2 YFSETQ. This CDR3 reads CASSLATGIDQETQYF. CDR3 DNA sequence: TGCGCCAGCAGCTTGGCCACAGGGATCGACCAAGAGACCCAGTACTTC.

The chain carries TRBV5-4 and TRBJ1-6; D perhaps matches TRBD1 (5 bases). Per the germline V gene, CDR1 is SGHNT and CDR2 is YYREEE (reference sequence). V lost 4 bases, J lost 0 bases, and 14 bases lay in between. The CDR3 is 17 amino acids. Here the CDR3 DNA reads TGTGCCAGCAGCCCGGGGGGAGACAGCTCCTATAATTCACCCCTCCACTTT. The encoded protein is CASSPGGDSSYNSPLHF.